Below, 22 T cell receptor beta chains from the same sample are listed, as sequenced in a study of shared clonotypes between healthy human individuals. The repertoire was sequenced with immunoSEQ multiplex PCR; TCRdb's copy has only in-frame clones and lacks some. This sample yields about 2.3 million clones, of which just under 95% are seen a single time; approximately 0.39% belongs to the top ten. Sample: naive CD4+ T cells from PBMCs. Subset: CD45RA+ positively selected. The receptor source for this set is a man younger than 35 in good health. Some clones in this sample may be carry-over from other donors' samples.

With respect to this clone: Within the sample, other DNA sequences also encode this same CDR3. The chain carries TRBV5-4 and TRBJ2-6, with D possibly matching TRBD2 (5 bases). Trimming stripped 2 bases from V and 4 bases from J, with 10 bases between. The CDR3 consists of 15 residues. Per the germline V gene, CDR1 is SGHNT and CDR2 is YYREEE (reference sequence). The CDR3 DNA follows: TGTGCCAGCAGCTTAGCGGCGTCGGGGGCCAACGTCCTGACTTTC. Protein: CASSLAASGANVLTF.

The chain joins TRBV14 to TRBJ2-4; the D gene could be TRBD1 or TRBD2 (5 bases each). Germline V gene data show CDR1 as SGHDN and CDR2 as FVKESK. V dropped 0 bases and J dropped 1 base, with 7 bases sitting between them. The CDR3 length is 15 residues. This chain's CDR3 is CASSQDWGAKNIQYF. Here the CDR3 DNA reads TGTGCCAGCAGCCAAGATTGGGGGGCCAAAAACATTCAGTACTTC.

The chain has TRBV30 and TRBJ1-2, with 7 nucleotides matching TRBD1. V lost 3 bases and J lost 0; bases outside the gene matches: 4. The CDR3 runs to 14 residues. Per germline, CDR1 GTSNPN and CDR2 SVGIG (reference sequence). The CDR3 region is CAWSSQGANYGYTF. The CDR3 DNA reads TGTGCCTGGAGCAGCCAGGGGGCTAACTATGGCTACACCTTC.

The chain is built from TRBV4-1 and TRBJ2-2; 7 bases are a match to TRBD1. CDR3 size: 14 residues. Germline V gene data show CDR1 as MGHRA and CDR2 as YSYEKL. V gave up 5 bases and J gave up 7 bases; unmatched junction bases: 7. CDR3 sequence reads: CASSGDRAVGELFF. The CDR3 DNA reads TGCGCCAGCAGCGGCGACAGGGCGGTCGGGGAGCTGTTTTTT.

The rearrangement joins TRBV5-1 to TRBJ2-3; 8 nucleotides match TRBD2. The CDR3 totals 15 residues. Germline V gives CDR1 SGHRS, CDR2 YFSETQ. The V and J ends lost 0 bases and 9 bases, in that order; junction bases with no gene match: 9. As DNA, the CDR3 is TGCGCCAGCAGCTTGGAGCGGGAGTTGACCAGGACGCAGTATTTT. Encoded protein: CASSLERELTRTQYF.

The chain uses TRBV11-2 and TRBJ1-2; no firm D call. V was cut by 1 base and J by 7 bases, with 13 bases left in between. Germline assignment: CDR1 SGHAT and CDR2 FQNNGV. The CDR3 contains 14 residues. CDR3 nucleotides: TGTGCCAGCAGCTTAGGTCCGGGGATCGGTGGCTACACCTTC. Translating it yields CASSLGPGIGGYTF.

The CDR3 sequence: CASSGGTPGGELFF. CDR3 bases: TGTGCCAGCAGTGGCGGGACTCCAGGCGGGGAGCTGTTTTTT. V and J are TRBV2 and TRBJ2-2, with a weak D call TRBD2 (6 bases). The germline V gene has CDR1 SNHLY and CDR2 FYNNEI. V was cut by 4 bases and J by 7 bases, with 13 bases left in between. The CDR3 totals 14 residues. Supplemented by reference TRBV2 and TRBJ2-2, the full variable domain reads EPEVTQTPSHQVTQMGQEVILRCVPISNHLYFYWYRQILGQKVEFLVSFYNNEISEKSEIFDDQFSVERPDGSNFTLKIRSTKLEDSAMYFCASSGGTPGGELFFGEGSRLTVL.

The V call is TRBV5-1, the J call TRBJ2-7; possible D gene TRBD2, 6 bases. This CDR3 contains 15 residues. The V end was cut by 7 bases, the J end by 6 bases, with 23 bases between. Germline lookup yields CDR1 SGHRS and CDR2 YFSETQ. The CDR3 DNA follows: TGCGCCAGCTCGGGGGTAGGATTAAGTTTTAGCGAGCAGTACTTC. Translated, it gives CASSGVGLSFSEQYF.

The chain uses TRBV5-1 and TRBJ2-3, with D possibly called TRBD1 or TRBD2 (5 bases each). The CDR3 spans 14 residues. V lost 7 bases, J lost 4 bases, and 16 bases lay in between. In germline, CDR1 is SGHRS, CDR2 YFSETQ. The CDR3 loop reads CASRDRSEADTQYF. In nucleotides, the CDR3 is TGCGCCAGCCGGGACCGCAGCGAGGCAGATACGCAGTATTTT.

The gene calls are TRBV18 and TRBJ2-7; TRBD1 aligns across 7 bases. The ends lost 5 bases at V and 3 bases at J; junction bases unmatched: 10. The germline CDR1 and CDR2 sequences are KGHSH and LQKENI. CDR3 length: 15 residues. CDR3 in DNA: TGTGCCAGCTCAACGAACCGGGACAGCAGCTACGAGCAGTACTTC. Translation: CASSTNRDSSYEQYF. Looking up the rest from reference TRBV18 and TRBJ2-7 gives the full variable domain: NAGVMQNPRHLVRRRGQEARLRCSPMKGHSHVYWYRQLPEEGLKFMVYLQKENIIDESGMPKERFSAEFPKEGPSILRIQQVVRGDSAAYFCASSTNRDSSYEQYFGPGTRLTVT.

The chain couples TRBV27 to TRBJ1-1; perhaps TRBD1 as D (6 bases). This CDR3 has 17 amino acids. CDR1 and CDR2 (germline): MNHEY, SMNVEV (reference sequence). With 3 bases removed from V and 3 bases from J, the gap between germline ends came to 20 bases. As DNA, the CDR3 is TGTGCCAGCAGTTTGGTGCCCCGGGCAGGGGTATACACTGAAGCTTTCTTT. The encoded protein is CASSLVPRAGVYTEAFF.

The rearrangement uses TRBV5-6 and TRBJ2-3, with TRBD2 matching over 13 bases. V gave up 3 bases and J gave up 6 bases; unmatched junction bases: 10. CDR3 length: 17 amino acids. Germline V lookup: CDR1 SGHDT, CDR2 YYEEEE. Here the CDR3 DNA reads TGTGCCAGCAGCTGGACCGGGACTAGCGGGACCGAGGATACGCAGTATTTT. Protein product: CASSWTGTSGTEDTQYF.

The rearrangement joins TRBV7-9 to TRBJ2-3; 8 bases map to TRBD1. The CDR3 runs 16 residues. Losses at the gene ends were 5 bases for V and 7 bases for J; bases not matched to a gene: 14. CDR1 SEHNR and CDR2 FQNEAQ come from the germline V gene (reference sequence). Here the CDR3 DNA reads TGTGCCAGCAGCCACCCGAAGTCGGGGACAGGCTATACGCAGTATTTT. Translating gives CASSHPKSGTGYTQYF. The full variable domain, its missing parts supplied by reference TRBV7-9 and TRBJ2-3, is DTGVSQNPRHKITKRGQNVTFRCDPISEHNRLYWYRQTLGQGPEFLTYFQNEAQLEKSRLLSDRFSAERPKGSFSTLEIQRTEQGDSAMYLCASSHPKSGTGYTQYFGPGTRLTVL.

The chain links TRBV7-9 to TRBJ2-7; TRBD1 matches at 10 bases. V shed 4 bases and J 2 bases; nucleotides not matched to a gene: 5. This CDR3 comprises 15 residues. The germline V gene has CDR1 SEHNR and CDR2 FQNEAQ (reference sequence). The CDR3 here is CASSSLGTGAYEQYF. The CDR3 region has the DNA TGTGCCAGCAGCTCCTTGGGGACAGGGGCCTACGAGCAGTACTTC.

V usage is TRBV28 and J usage is TRBJ2-7; 10 nucleotides match TRBD1. Germline trimming cut 5 bases from V and 5 bases from J; bases unmatched to any gene: 6. The CDR3 contains 14 residues. Germline V lookup: CDR1 MDHEN, CDR2 SYDVKM. As DNA, the CDR3 is TGTGCCAGCAGTCCGGGACAGGGGAGCGACGAGCAGTACTTC. Translation gives CASSPGQGSDEQYF.

The chain has TRBV11-1 and TRBJ2-5; TRBD2 is a possible D gene (5 bases). The ends were cut back, 4 bases at V and 4 bases at J, with 22 bases in the middle. The length of the CDR3 is 17 residues. Germline V gene lookup returns CDR1 SGHAT and CDR2 FQDESV (reference sequence). CDR3 DNA: TGTGCCAGCAGCTATGGGGTTAGAGGGAGTCCTCTAGAGACCCAGTACTTC. This translates into CASSYGVRGSPLETQYF.

J is TRBJ2-7 and V is TRBV10-1; 8 bases map to TRBD1. The germline V gene has CDR1 WNHNN and CDR2 SYGVQD (reference sequence). V lost 4 bases, J lost 5 bases, and 19 bases stayed unmatched. The CDR3 runs 18 residues. CDR3 in amino acids: CASSAQIGVGQGGHEQYF. In nucleotides, the CDR3 is TGCGCCAGCAGTGCTCAGATTGGGGTAGGACAGGGTGGCCACGAGCAGTACTTC.

DNA for the CDR3: TGTGCCAGCAGTTACTCGGCAAGGCGCGAGCAGTACTTC. Protein sequence: CASSYSARREQYF. The chain recombines TRBV6-6 with TRBJ2-7, with D hard to call. Trimming pared 0 bases from V and 6 bases from J, leaving 9 bases between. The CDR3 runs 13 residues. Germline CDR1 reads MNHNY; CDR2 reads SVGAGI (reference sequence).

With respect to this clone: Other DNA sequences from this sample encode an identical CDR3 as well. This chain connects TRBV28 to TRBJ1-5; no clear D. In germline, CDR1 is MDHEN, CDR2 SYDVKM. Trimming cost V 4 bases and J 6 bases, with 4 bases left between them. The CDR3 spans 11 residues. CDR3 DNA: TGTGCCAGCAGTTACGGTCAGCCCCAGCATTTT. This codes for CASSYGQPQHF.

The V gene is TRBV19, the J gene TRBJ1-3; no reliable D call. Germline CDR1 LNHDA, CDR2 SQIVND (reference sequence). The CDR3 has 16 amino acids. Trimming took off 5 bases at V and 0 bases at J, with 14 bases between the two ends. CDR3: CASSVSRGNSGNTIYF. DNA for the CDR3: TGTGCCAGTAGTGTTTCCCGGGGTAACTCTGGAAACACCATATATTTT.

The chain couples TRBV10-3 to TRBJ2-5; maybe TRBD2 (5 bases). Trimming stripped 4 bases from V and 5 bases from J, with 11 bases between. From germline, CDR1 is ENHRY and CDR2 SYGVKD. This CDR3 has 13 amino acids. CDR3 residues: CAISGRREETQYF. The CDR3 nucleotides are TGTGCCATCAGTGGGAGGAGAGAGGAGACCCAGTACTTC.

The rearrangement uses TRBV5-1 and TRBJ2-7, with TRBD2 matching 9 bases. This CDR3 comprises 17 residues. V lost 0 bases, J lost 2 bases, and 9 bases stayed unmatched. Germline CDR1 reads SGHRS; CDR2 reads YFSETQ. The CDR3 sequence is CASSLGPGLARPYEQYF. For the CDR3, the DNA is TGCGCCAGCAGCTTGGGGCCCGGACTAGCGAGGCCCTACGAGCAGTACTTC.